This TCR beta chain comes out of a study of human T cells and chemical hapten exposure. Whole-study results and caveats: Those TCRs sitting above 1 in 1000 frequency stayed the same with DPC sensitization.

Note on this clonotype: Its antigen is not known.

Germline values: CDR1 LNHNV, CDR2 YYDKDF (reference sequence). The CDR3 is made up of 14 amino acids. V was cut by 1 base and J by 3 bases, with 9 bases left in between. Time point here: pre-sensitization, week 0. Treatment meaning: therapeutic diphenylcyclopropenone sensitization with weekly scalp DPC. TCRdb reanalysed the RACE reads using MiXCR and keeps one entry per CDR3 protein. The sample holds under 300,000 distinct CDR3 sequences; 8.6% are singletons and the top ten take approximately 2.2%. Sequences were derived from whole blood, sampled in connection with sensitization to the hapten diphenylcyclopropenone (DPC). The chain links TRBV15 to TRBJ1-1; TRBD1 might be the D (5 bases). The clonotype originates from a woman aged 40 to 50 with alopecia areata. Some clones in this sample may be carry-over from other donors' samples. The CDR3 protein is CATSRGRDHTEAFF. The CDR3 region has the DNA TGTGCCACCAGCAGAGGCCGGGACCACACTGAAGCTTTCTTT.